Shown below are 25 T cell receptor beta chains from a single sample sequenced in a study of cytomegalovirus exposure and HLA in healthy donors. Vbeta (60) and Jbeta (13) primers were used in the PCR. Sequenced by immunoSEQ multiplex PCR; TCRdb stores in-frame clones only, minus some. The sample includes 80,000 to 95,000 clones. Sequenced input: PBMCs. The receptors here all came from a woman aged 25 to 39 in good health and CMV-seronegative.

The gene calls are TRBV5-7 and TRBJ1-1; D is unclear. TRBV5-7 is recorded as an ORF, its role being uncertain. CDR3 length equals 14 residues. Trimming shortened V by 1 base and J by 3 bases, and 10 bases separated the two germline ends. Here the CDR3 DNA reads TGTGCCAGCAGCTTGCATAAAGCCGACACTGAAGCTTTCTTT. This sequence encodes CASSLHKADTEAFF.

The rearrangement uses TRBV13 and TRBJ1-1; 7 bases align to TRBD1. From germline, CDR1 is PRHDT and CDR2 FYEKMQ (reference sequence). The CDR3 covers 18 residues. With V trimmed by 5 bases and J by 0 bases, 15 bases remained unmatched. DNA for the CDR3: TGTGCCAGCAGCCCGAGAACCAAGAGGGACAGTCTGAACACTGAAGCTTTCTTT. This sequence encodes CASSPRTKRDSLNTEAFF.

The genes are TRBV6-1 and TRBJ1-1, with 7 positions matching TRBD1. Germline lookup yields CDR1 MNHNS and CDR2 SASEGT. This CDR3 is built from 14 residues. V dropped 4 bases and J dropped 3; count of bases not matched to a gene: 5. In nucleotides, the CDR3 is TGTGCCAGCAGTGGGGACAGATTTTACACTGAAGCTTTCTTT. Its protein product is CASSGDRFYTEAFF.

This chain connects TRBV5-1 to TRBJ2-2, with 10 bases identical to TRBD2. Germline CDR1 is SGHRS and CDR2 is YFSETQ. This CDR3 comprises 15 residues. V shed 4 bases and J 5 bases; nucleotides not matched to a gene: 5. For the CDR3, the DNA is TGCGCCAGCAGCCCGGGGACTAGCGATACCGGGGAGCTGTTTTTT. It yields the protein CASSPGTSDTGELFF.

The CDR3 reads CASSLSPNYGYTF. Written as DNA, the CDR3 is TGTGCCAGCAGTCTGAGTCCCAACTATGGCTACACCTTC. This sequence joins TRBV6-1 and TRBJ1-2; D not resolved. The CDR3 totals 13 residues. V was shortened by 5 bases and J by 2 bases, with 9 bases between the two germline ends. Looked up from germline, CDR1 is MNHNS and CDR2 is SASEGT.

This chain uses TRBV5-3 with TRBJ2-4; 7 positions match TRBD1. TRBV5-3 counts as an open reading frame of uncertain function. The J segment lost 5 bases and the V segment lost 2 bases, leaving 4 bases of the junction unmatched. The CDR3 has 14 residues. DNA for the CDR3: TGTGCCAGAAGCTTCCCCGGGACAGAAAACATTCAGTACTTC. Protein product: CARSFPGTENIQYF.

The chain couples TRBV29-1 to TRBJ2-5; no clear D. V was cut by 1 base and J by 4 bases, with 10 bases left in between. The CDR3 sequence is 13 residues long. Germline CDR1 is SQVTM and CDR2 is ANQGSEA. The CDR3 spells CSVEVEAGETQYF. CDR3 bases: TGCAGCGTTGAAGTAGAAGCAGGAGAGACCCAGTACTTC.

This chain links TRBV27 with TRBJ2-7, with D perhaps TRBD1 (6 bases). V gave up 0 bases and J gave up 3 bases, with 9 bases separating them. The CDR3 extends over 14 amino acids. Germline V gene data show CDR1 as MNHEY and CDR2 as SMNVEV (reference sequence). CDR3: CASSLSTGSYEQYF. Here the CDR3 DNA reads TGTGCCAGCAGTTTATCGACAGGTAGCTACGAGCAGTACTTC.

The chain employs TRBV7-2 and TRBJ2-7; D is possibly TRBD1 (5 bases). Trimming removed 5 bases at V and 5 bases at J, with 10 bases between. CDR3 length equals 12 residues. Germline lookup yields CDR1 SGHTA and CDR2 FQGNSA. CDR3 sequence reads: CASSRRVDEQYF. CDR3 DNA: TGTGCCAGCAGCCGCAGGGTCGACGAGCAGTACTTC.

The rearrangement uses TRBV19 and TRBJ1-6; the match to TRBD1 covers 7 bases. Germline values: CDR1 LNHDA, CDR2 SQIVND (reference sequence). The V segment lost 5 bases and the J segment 7 bases; nucleotides outside the gene matches: 5. The CDR3 extends over 14 amino acids. CDR3 bases: TGTGCCAGTAGTCCGGGACAGCACAATTCACCCCTCCACTTT. Translated, it gives CASSPGQHNSPLHF.

V is TRBV6-6 and J is TRBJ1-1; D may be TRBD1 (6 bases). Germline V gene data show CDR1 as MNHNY and CDR2 as SVGAGI (reference sequence). The V end was cut by 5 bases, the J end by 0 bases, with 13 bases between. CDR3 length equals 15 residues. Here the CDR3 reads CASSLGQRMNTEAFF. In DNA, the CDR3 is TGTGCCAGCAGTCTGGGACAAAGAATGAACACTGAAGCTTTCTTT.

The V and J genes are TRBV9 and TRBJ2-1; TRBD2 matches 7 bases. Germline V gene lookup returns CDR1 SGDLS and CDR2 YYNGEE. V lost 4 bases, J lost 4 bases, and 11 bases stayed unmatched. The CDR3 covers 16 residues. CDR3 amino acids: CASSLGSVGGYNEQFF. CDR3 in DNA: TGTGCCAGCAGCCTCGGTAGCGTGGGGGGGTACAATGAGCAGTTCTTC.

The gene calls are TRBV7-9 and TRBJ2-1; 13 nucleotides line up with TRBD2. There are 19 residues in the CDR3. The germline gives CDR1 SEHNR, CDR2 FQNEAQ (reference sequence). Losses at the gene ends were 5 bases for V and 4 bases for J; bases not matched to a gene: 14. The CDR3 region is CASSPSSTRLAGGYNEQFF. The CDR3 nucleotides read TGTGCCAGCAGCCCCTCATCGACAAGACTAGCGGGGGGTTACAATGAGCAGTTCTTC.

V gene TRBV7-2 combines with J gene TRBJ2-1; 9 nucleotides line up with TRBD2. The germline V gene has CDR1 SGHTA and CDR2 FQGNSA. The CDR3 consists of 14 residues. The J segment lost 6 bases and the V segment lost 6 bases, leaving 6 bases of the junction unmatched. The CDR3 protein is CASRPLAGVNEQFF. The DNA for the CDR3 is TGTGCCAGCAGACCCTTAGCGGGGGTCAATGAGCAGTTCTTC.

The chain employs TRBV19 and TRBJ1-1; unclear D gene. The CDR3 loop spans 12 amino acids. Trimming stripped 1 base from V and 7 bases from J, with 7 bases between. Looked up from germline, CDR1 is LNHDA and CDR2 is SQIVND (reference sequence). The CDR3, as DNA: TGTGCCAGTAGTATAGGGCATATTGAAGCTTTCTTT. It is translated as CASSIGHIEAFF. Full variable domain (outside the CDR3, taken from reference TRBV19 and TRBJ1-1): DGGITQSPKYLFRKEGQNVTLSCEQNLNHDAMYWYRQDPGQGLRLIYYSQIVNDFQKGDIAEGYSVSREKKESFPLTVTSAQKNPTAFYLCASSIGHIEAFFGQGTRLTVV.

The chain employs TRBV30 and TRBJ1-6, with D maybe TRBD1 (6 bases). Germline-derived CDR1 and CDR2 are GTSNPN and SVGIG (reference sequence). The CDR3 consists of 15 residues. V lost 2 bases and J 9 bases, leaving 17 bases between the germline ends. The CDR3 region is CAWSFPRGAGSPLHF. DNA for the CDR3: TGTGCCTGGAGTTTCCCACGGGGGGCAGGTTCACCCCTCCACTTT.

The chain links TRBV30 to TRBJ1-1; TRBD1 is a possible D gene (5 bases). V was shortened by 0 bases and J by 6 bases, with 23 bases between the two germline ends. The CDR3 is 17 amino acids. In germline, CDR1 is GTSNPN, CDR2 SVGIG (reference sequence). For the CDR3, the DNA is TGTGCCTGGAGTGTACAGACAGTGGGGGGACTAGTCGCTGAAGCTTTCTTT. It yields the protein CAWSVQTVGGLVAEAFF. Supplemented by reference TRBV30 and TRBJ1-1, the full variable domain reads SQTIHQWPATLVQPVGSPLSLECTVEGTSNPNLYWYRQAAGRGLQLLFYSVGIGQISSEVPQNLSASRPQDRQFILSSKKLLLSDSGFYLCAWSVQTVGGLVAEAFFGQGTRLTVV.

The chain is built from TRBV30 and TRBJ1-5; a weak D match, TRBD1 (6 bases). The germline V gene encodes CDR1 GTSNPN and CDR2 SVGIG (reference sequence). Trimming cost V 2 bases and J 4 bases, with 18 bases left between them. The CDR3 covers 16 residues. The CDR3 loop reads CAWSFPRGGTNQPQHF. DNA of the CDR3: TGTGCCTGGAGTTTCCCGAGGGGGGGGACTAATCAGCCCCAGCATTTT.

Comment on this clone: One junction end does not reproduce the germline sequence, and a read error may be involved. The same CDR3 also results from other DNA sequences found in this sample. The genes are TRBV30 and TRBJ2-5; maybe TRBD1 (6 bases). CDR1 is GTSNPN, CDR2 SVGIG, per germline (reference sequence). There are 10 residues in the CDR3. The CDR3 reads CAIVGTTLHF. The DNA for the CDR3 is TGTGCCATAGTCGGGACAACCCTACACTTC.

The chain employs TRBV7-6 and TRBJ2-3; TRBD2 matches at 9 bases. The CDR3 totals 16 residues. Germline CDR1 reads SGHVS; CDR2 reads FNYEAQ. After removal of 3 bases from V and 4 bases from J, the junction contained 8 bases not matched to a gene. CDR3 region: CASSLGAAGGSDTQYF. CDR3 nucleotides: TGTGCCAGCAGCTTGGGTGCGGCGGGGGGGTCAGATACGCAGTATTTT.

This chain connects TRBV6-1 to TRBJ1-1; the D gene is possibly TRBD1 (6 bases). Trimming removed 4 bases at V and 1 base at J, with 10 bases between. Germline V gene sequence: CDR1 MNHNS, CDR2 SASEGT. The CDR3 is 14 residues long. The CDR3 reads CASSVQGTNTEAFF. The CDR3 nucleotides are TGTGCCAGCAGTGTACAGGGTACGAACACTGAAGCTTTCTTT.

The chain couples TRBV5-1 to TRBJ2-5, with 9 bases lining up with TRBD2. V was pared by 4 bases and J by 1 base, with 5 bases of the junction left unmatched. This CDR3 contains 15 residues. Germline V gene lookup returns CDR1 SGHRS and CDR2 YFSETQ. CDR3 in DNA: TGCGCCAGCAGCCCCTTGACTAGCGGCCAAGAGACCCAGTACTTC. As protein: CASSPLTSGQETQYF.

The chain carries TRBV4-1 and TRBJ1-1, with a tentative D call TRBD1 (6 bases). Per the germline V gene, CDR1 is MGHRA and CDR2 is YSYEKL. This CDR3 contains 14 residues. The germline V and J ends were trimmed by 4 bases and 7 bases, with 16 bases remaining between them. CDR3 protein: CASSPSQGRVEAFF. The CDR3 DNA follows: TGCGCCAGCAGCCCCTCCCAGGGGAGGGTTGAAGCTTTCTTT.

The rearrangement links TRBV2 to TRBJ2-7; 10 bases fit TRBD1. This CDR3 has 15 amino acids. V shed 4 bases and J 4 bases; nucleotides not matched to a gene: 7. The germline gives CDR1 SNHLY, CDR2 FYNNEI. CDR3 coding DNA: TGTGCCAGCAGTGGTAGGGGACAGGGGACTTACGAGCAGTACTTC. Translating gives CASSGRGQGTYEQYF.

The rearrangement uses TRBV15 and TRBJ2-3, with a weak D call TRBD2 (8 bases). The CDR3 totals 17 residues. Trimming pared 5 bases from V and 0 bases from J, leaving 18 bases between. CDR1 and CDR2 (germline): LNHNV, YYDKDF (reference sequence). The DNA for the CDR3 is TGTGCCACCAGCCACTTAGCGGGACAGTATAGCACAGATACGCAGTATTTT. Translating it yields CATSHLAGQYSTDTQYF.